This T cell receptor beta chain was sequenced for a study of cytomegalovirus exposure and HLA in healthy donors. Study observations and caveats: In presence/absence analyses, roughly uniform sequencing depth across donors was assumed.

CDR3 length equals 15 residues. Germline CDR1 and CDR2: SGHRS and YFSETQ. V was shortened by 4 bases and J by 0 bases, with 14 bases between the two germline ends. A note on this clone: Its antigen is unidentified.

13 Jbeta primers and 60 Vbeta primers were used for the PCR. The assay was immunoSEQ multiplex PCR, and TCRdb's table has in-frame clones only and misses some. The repertoire holds around 130,000 clones, with roughly 79% as singletons. The V gene is TRBV5-1, the J gene TRBJ2-7; no definite D call. The TCR comes from a young man in good health and CMV-seronegative. Sequencing was performed on PBMCs. The CDR3: CASSDTQVISYEQYF. The CDR3 nucleotides are TGCGCCAGCAGCGACACGCAGGTTATCTCCTACGAGCAGTACTTC. Full variable domain (missing parts from reference TRBV5-1 and TRBJ2-7): KAGVTQTPRYLIKTRGQQVTLSCSPISGHRSVSWYQQTPGQGLQFLFEYFSETQRNKGNFPGRFSGRQFSNSRSEMNVSTLELGDSALYLCASSDTQVISYEQYFGPGTRLTVT.